The 25 T cell receptor beta chains below were found in one sample sequenced in a study of cytomegalovirus exposure and HLA in healthy donors. Primers for the PCR totalled 60 Vbeta and 13 Jbeta. Generated by immunoSEQ multiplex PCR, the TCRdb table keeps only in-frame clones and is missing some. The top ten hold roughly 20% of the sample, which has around 100,000 clones, roughly four fifths seen once. The sequenced sample consisted of PBMCs. The receptors stem from a man aged 25 to 40 in good health and CMV-seropositive.

The chain couples TRBV5-1 to TRBJ2-5; weak D call: TRBD1 (5 bases). The V gene lost 5 bases and the J gene lost 3 bases, with 14 bases spanning the gap. Germline V gene data show CDR1 as SGHRS and CDR2 as YFSETQ. The CDR3 runs 14 residues. CDR3 sequence reads: CASRVSQAKETQYF. The CDR3 DNA sequence: TGCGCCAGCAGGGTATCACAGGCAAAAGAGACCCAGTACTTC.

This clone was counted only a few times. This chain links TRBV5-6 with TRBJ2-3; TRBD2 aligns across 9 bases. The germline CDR1 and CDR2 sequences are SGHDT and YYEEEE. V was pared by 3 bases and J by 0 bases, with 8 bases of the junction left unmatched. The CDR3 is 17 residues long. The CDR3 loop reads CASSSLIAGASTDTQYF. The CDR3 DNA follows: TGTGCCAGCAGCTCCCTAATAGCGGGGGCCAGCACAGATACGCAGTATTTT.

The J gene is TRBJ2-5, the V gene TRBV5-1; 10 bases fit TRBD1. The CDR3 consists of 15 residues. The germline CDR1 and CDR2 sequences are SGHRS and YFSETQ. V lost 2 bases to trimming and J lost 5 bases; unmatched junction nucleotides: 6. CDR3 loop: CASSLGTGVRETQYF. DNA of the CDR3: TGCGCCAGCAGCTTAGGGACAGGGGTGCGTGAGACCCAGTACTTC.

The V gene is TRBV11-2, the J gene TRBJ2-7, with 13 bases that match TRBD2. V dropped 7 bases and J dropped 0; count of bases not matched to a gene: 6. This CDR3 contains 16 residues. CDR1 is SGHAT, CDR2 FQNNGV, per germline. The CDR3 sequence is CASTWTSGGLSYEQYF. Here the CDR3 DNA reads TGTGCCAGCACTTGGACTAGCGGGGGCCTCTCCTACGAGCAGTACTTC.

The V and J genes are TRBV2 and TRBJ1-1; 7 positions match TRBD1. Germline lookup yields CDR1 SNHLY and CDR2 FYNNEI. The trim removed 6 bases at V and 0 bases at J, leaving 13 bases unmatched. This CDR3 spans 17 amino acids. The CDR3: CASRVKGGASLNTEAFF. The CDR3 DNA follows: TGTGCCAGCAGGGTTAAAGGGGGCGCGTCCCTGAACACTGAAGCTTTCTTT.

V and J are TRBV5-1 and TRBJ2-5, with 8 bases matching TRBD1. The CDR3 runs to 13 residues. V trimming: 6 bases; J trimming: 5 bases; junction bases outside the gene matches: 6. The germline V gene encodes CDR1 SGHRS and CDR2 YFSETQ. For the CDR3, the DNA is TGCGCCAGCAACAACGGACAGGGCGAGACCCAGTACTTC. Residues: CASNNGQGETQYF.

This rearrangement joins TRBV2 to TRBJ2-5; 9 nucleotides align to TRBD1. Germline assignment: CDR1 SNHLY and CDR2 FYNNEI. CDR3 size: 14 residues. Trimming cost V 6 bases and J 5 bases; bases outside gene matches: 7. CDR3 DNA: TGTGCCAGCAGCCTAACAGGGGGCGCCGAGACCCAGTACTTC. It specifies CASSLTGGAETQYF. Based on the CDR3 plus reference TRBV2 and TRBJ2-5, the full variable domain is EPEVTQTPSHQVTQMGQEVILRCVPISNHLYFYWYRQILGQKVEFLVSFYNNEISEKSEIFDDQFSVERPDGSNFTLKIRSTKLEDSAMYFCASSLTGGAETQYFGPGTRLLVL.

V gene TRBV4-2 combines with J gene TRBJ2-2; D is ambiguous. From germline, CDR1 is LGHNA and CDR2 YNFKEQ. V was clipped by 4 bases and J by 2 bases, with 14 bases between them. The CDR3 consists of 16 residues. CDR3 sequence (DNA): TGTGCCAGCAGCCCGATTGGGCAGCTAAACACCGGGGAGCTGTTTTTT. It specifies CASSPIGQLNTGELFF.

This chain uses TRBV5-1 with TRBJ2-3; TRBD2 might be the D (6 bases). CDR3 length: 16 residues. With 4 bases removed from V and 0 bases from J, the gap between germline ends came to 15 bases. Germline V gene sequence: CDR1 SGHRS, CDR2 YFSETQ. The DNA of the CDR3 is TGCGCCAGCAGCACGGGACTTGCAACTAGCACAGATACGCAGTATTTT. It translates to CASSTGLATSTDTQYF.

V and J are TRBV12-5 and TRBJ2-1; the match to TRBD2 covers 8 bases. This CDR3 is built from 15 residues. The V and J ends lost 6 bases and 5 bases, in that order; junction bases with no gene match: 9. Germline V CDR1 and CDR2: LGHNT, FRNRAP. CDR3 sequence reads: CASGPGLARHNEQFF. The CDR3 region has the DNA TGTGCTAGTGGCCCCGGACTAGCTAGACACAATGAGCAGTTCTTC.

The genes are TRBV5-1 and TRBJ2-4; no clear D gene. Germline V gene lookup returns CDR1 SGHRS and CDR2 YFSETQ. Trimming stripped 0 bases from V and 6 bases from J, with 13 bases between. CDR3 size: 15 residues. Here the CDR3 reads CASSLEVGRINIQYF. CDR3 nucleotides: TGCGCCAGCAGCTTGGAGGTGGGCAGAATAAACATTCAGTACTTC.

V usage is TRBV28 and J usage is TRBJ2-7, with 9 bases that match TRBD1. The CDR3 is made up of 16 amino acids. Trimming took 2 bases from V and 5 from J; bases not matched to a gene: 10. In germline, CDR1 is MDHEN, CDR2 SYDVKM. The CDR3 nucleotides are TGTGCCAGCAGTTTAGTTCCGGGACAGGGACGTCACGAGCAGTACTTC. Encoded protein: CASSLVPGQGRHEQYF.

J is TRBJ2-5 and V is TRBV9; 8 bases line up with TRBD1. Germline V gives CDR1 SGDLS, CDR2 YYNGEE. Trimming at V came to 2 bases and at J to 1 base, leaving 4 bases not matched to a gene. The CDR3 length is 15 residues. The CDR3 is CASSVGTGGQETQYF. CDR3 nucleotide sequence: TGTGCCAGCAGCGTCGGGACAGGCGGCCAAGAGACCCAGTACTTC.

This chain links TRBV5-1 with TRBJ2-3, with a tentative D call TRBD1 (6 bases). V gave up 0 bases and J gave up 1 base, with 6 bases separating them. CDR1 SGHRS and CDR2 YFSETQ come from the germline V gene. This CDR3 has 14 residues. In DNA, the CDR3 is TGCGCCAGCAGCTTGGACAGGGGCACAGATACGCAGTATTTT. Its protein product is CASSLDRGTDTQYF.

This clone was detected only a few times. CDR3 protein: CAIGKGDTEAFF. The CDR3 DNA sequence: TGTGCCATCGGTAAGGGAGACACTGAAGCTTTCTTT. This chain joins TRBV10-3 and TRBJ1-1, with no clear D. The CDR3 length is 12 residues. V was clipped by 8 bases and J by 3 bases, with 10 bases between them. Germline V lookup: CDR1 ENHRY, CDR2 SYGVKD.

CDR3 in DNA: TGCGCCAGCAGCCTGGCCGAAAACTACGAGCAGTACGTC. This sequence encodes CASSLAENYEQYV. This rearrangement joins TRBV4-1 to TRBJ2-7; unclear D gene. Trimming removed 4 bases at V and 3 bases at J, with 10 bases between. The CDR3 consists of 13 residues. CDR1 is MGHRA and CDR2 is YSYEKL in the germline V gene.

This chain connects TRBV13 to TRBJ2-1, with TRBD2 identical over 15 bases. The J segment lost 7 bases and the V segment lost 4 bases, leaving 20 bases of the junction unmatched. The length of the CDR3 is 21 residues. Per the germline V gene, CDR1 is PRHDT and CDR2 is FYEKMQ (reference sequence). The CDR3 is CASSSIHGTSGRSSVLNEQFF. CDR3 nucleotides: TGTGCCAGCAGCTCAATTCATGGGACTAGCGGGAGGTCATCCGTCTTGAATGAGCAGTTCTTC.

The chain carries TRBV10-1 and TRBJ2-3; 11 nucleotides match TRBD2. The CDR3 spans 16 residues. From germline, CDR1 is WNHNN and CDR2 SYGVQD (reference sequence). V dropped 3 bases and J dropped 6; count of bases not matched to a gene: 8. CDR3 bases: TGCGCCAGCAGTGATCTTAGCGGGAGGGGAGAGGATACGCAGTATTTT. This codes for CASSDLSGRGEDTQYF.

This clone was observed a single time. The V call is TRBV27, the J call TRBJ2-7; TRBD1 matches at 11 bases. Trimming took 5 bases from V and 3 from J; bases not matched to a gene: 15. Germline CDR1 MNHEY, CDR2 SMNVEV (reference sequence). The CDR3 is 18 residues long. The CDR3 here is CASSPRPLGQGAFYEQYF. The DNA of the CDR3 is TGTGCCAGCAGTCCGCGACCCCTAGGACAGGGGGCCTTCTACGAGCAGTACTTC.

The chain couples TRBV11-2 to TRBJ2-1; D unresolved. The germline gives CDR1 SGHAT, CDR2 FQNNGV. V was clipped by 1 base and J by 4 bases, with 5 bases between them. This CDR3 is 13 amino acids long. The CDR3 DNA follows: TGTGCCAGCAGCTTAGGTTCTTACAATGAGCAGTTCTTC. It yields the protein CASSLGSYNEQFF.

The rearrangement joins TRBV13 to TRBJ2-3; no definite D call. The CDR3 is 14 residues long. In germline, CDR1 is PRHDT, CDR2 FYEKMQ (reference sequence). Trimming shortened V by 5 bases and J by 3 bases, and 12 bases separated the two germline ends. This CDR3 is CASSHPRWTDTQYF. The CDR3 DNA follows: TGTGCCAGCAGCCATCCGAGGTGGACAGATACGCAGTATTTT.

This clone was detected only a few times. V gene TRBV19 combines with J gene TRBJ1-1; 10 nucleotides agree with TRBD1. J lost 6 bases, V lost 3 bases, and 1 base had no gene match. CDR1 LNHDA and CDR2 SQIVND come from the germline V gene (reference sequence). CDR3 length: 13 residues. CDR3 protein: CASSMGTGAEAFF. The DNA of the CDR3 is TGTGCCAGTAGTATGGGGACAGGGGCTGAAGCTTTCTTT.

The rearrangement links TRBV7-9 to TRBJ2-5, with 8 bases fitting TRBD1. V lost 2 bases and J lost 4; bases outside the gene matches: 9. CDR1 and CDR2 from the germline V gene are SEHNR and FQNEAQ (reference sequence). The CDR3 totals 16 residues. The DNA of the CDR3 is TGTGCCAGCAGCTTAAGGCAGGGGGCTCCGGGAGAGACCCAGTACTTC. As protein: CASSLRQGAPGETQYF.

This clone was observed a few times. The chain carries TRBV4-2 and TRBJ2-3; 11 bases are a match to TRBD1. The CDR3 length is 16 residues. Losses at the gene ends were 2 bases for V and 4 bases for J; bases not matched to a gene: 5. Per the germline V gene, CDR1 is LGHNA and CDR2 is YNFKEQ. CDR3 coding DNA: TGTGCCAGCAGCCAAAGGAAGGGACAGGGGGCAGATACGCAGTATTTT. Amino acid sequence: CASSQRKGQGADTQYF.

The chain uses TRBV5-5 and TRBJ1-2; D gene unclear. V was shortened by 2 bases and J by 5 bases, with 10 bases between the two germline ends. Germline V gene lookup returns CDR1 SGHKS and CDR2 YYEKEE (reference sequence). The CDR3 runs 13 residues. CDR3 DNA: TGTGCCAGCAGCTTAGCCCAGGAATATGGCTACACCTTC. Its translation: CASSLAQEYGYTF.